This paragraph covers one T cell receptor beta chain sequence. Its antigen is not known. This record comes from a study of tumor-infiltrating lymphocytes in primary liver carcinoma. Study information: Enrolled patients were male and female, aged 30 to 69 years. The study reported T1-T3 N0M0 tumors spanning 4.2 to 10 cm. Sample yields of productive TCRbeta reads, ranging from roughly 3.65 to 7.13 million, were similar across tissue types.

A constant-region primer served to make TCR beta cDNA from about 490 ng total RNA. Amplification in three nested multiplex PCR rounds with slightly modified ARM-PCR gave rise to TCR beta libraries. TRBV1-TRBV30 forward and Cbeta reverse primers drove the first two roughly 10-cycle rounds. TCRdb reprocessed the multiplex PCR reads with MiXCR, giving one entry per CDR3 protein. Of approximately 54,000 distinct CDR3 sequences listed, about 68% are singletons. The roughly 20-31 mg bulk tissue piece was not sorted before simultaneous RNA and DNA extraction. The CDR3 length is 16 residues. From germline, CDR1 is MGHRA and CDR2 YSYEKL. V lost 4 bases and J lost 9, with 25 bases in between. Study-level results: Blood fell significantly below tumors in its top-250-clone fraction (p = 0.039).

The rearrangement links TRBV4-1 to TRBJ2-7, with unresolved D. Sequenced input: liver tumor tissue from sampling region 2. Subset noted: tumor region T2, inferior pole. The receptor's source is a man between 40 and 49 years old with primary liver carcinoma and hepatitis B virus infection. CDR3 in DNA: TGCGCCAGCAGCCTTCTACTCGACGATCTTGGTCTCGGGCAGTACTTC. Amino acid sequence: CASSLLLDDLGLGQYF.